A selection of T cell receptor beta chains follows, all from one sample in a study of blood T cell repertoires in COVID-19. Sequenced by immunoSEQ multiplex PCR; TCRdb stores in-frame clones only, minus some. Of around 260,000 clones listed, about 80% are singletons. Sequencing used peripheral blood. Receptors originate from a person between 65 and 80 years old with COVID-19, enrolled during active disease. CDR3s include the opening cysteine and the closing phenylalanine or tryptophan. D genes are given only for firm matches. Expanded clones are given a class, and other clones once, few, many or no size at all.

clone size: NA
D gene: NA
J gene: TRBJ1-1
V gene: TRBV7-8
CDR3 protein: CASSLGLRTVAEAFF
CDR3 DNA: TGTGCCAGCAGCTTAGGCTTAAGGACAGTAGCTGAAGCTTTCTTT

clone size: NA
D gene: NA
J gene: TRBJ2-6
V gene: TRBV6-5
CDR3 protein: CASSYGRASGANVLTF
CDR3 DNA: TGTGCCAGCAGTTACGGCAGGGCCTCTGGGGCCAACGTCCTGACTTTC

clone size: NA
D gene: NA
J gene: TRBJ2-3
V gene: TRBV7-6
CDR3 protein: CASSPFLGAPDTQYF
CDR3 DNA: TGTGCCAGCAGCCCTTTCCTGGGGGCACCAGATACGCAGTATTTT

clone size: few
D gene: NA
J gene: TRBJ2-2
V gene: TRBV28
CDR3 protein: CASSLNPRNTGELFF
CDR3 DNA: TGTGCCAGCAGTTTAAACCCGCGGAACACCGGGGAGCTGTTTTTT

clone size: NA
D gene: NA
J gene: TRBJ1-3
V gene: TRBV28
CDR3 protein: CASPQTDSSGNTIYF
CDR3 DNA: TGTGCCAGCCCCCAGACGGACTCATCTGGAAACACCATATATTTT

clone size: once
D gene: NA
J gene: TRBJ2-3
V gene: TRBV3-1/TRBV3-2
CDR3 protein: CASSQGPGTDTQYF
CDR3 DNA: TGTGCCAGCAGCCAAGGGCCGGGGACAGATACGCAGTATTTT

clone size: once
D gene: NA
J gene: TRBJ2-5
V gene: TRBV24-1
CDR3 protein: CATQRCDRVETQYF
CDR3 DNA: TGTGCCACCCAGCGTTGTGATCGAGTGGAGACCCAGTACTTC

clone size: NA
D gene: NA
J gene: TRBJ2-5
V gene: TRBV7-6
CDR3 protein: CASSSRNGVQYF
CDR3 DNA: TGTGCCAGCAGCTCGCGAAACGGTGTCCAGTACTTC

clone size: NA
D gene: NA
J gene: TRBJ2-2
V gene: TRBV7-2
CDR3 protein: CASSLRQDHNTGELFF
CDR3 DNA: TGTGCCAGCAGCCTCCGACAGGACCACAACACCGGGGAGCTGTTTTTT

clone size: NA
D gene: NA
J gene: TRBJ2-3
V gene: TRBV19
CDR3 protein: CASSSGELTDTQYF
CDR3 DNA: TGTGCCAGTAGTAGCGGGGAGCTCACAGATACGCAGTATTTT

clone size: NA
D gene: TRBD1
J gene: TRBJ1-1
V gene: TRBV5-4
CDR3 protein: CASIPTGGLNTEAFF
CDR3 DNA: TGTGCCAGCATCCCGACAGGGGGCTTGAACACTGAAGCTTTCTTT

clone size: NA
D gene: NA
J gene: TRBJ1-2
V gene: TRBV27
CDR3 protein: CASSPPDRYGYTF
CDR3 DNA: TGTGCCAGCAGTCCCCCGGACAGATATGGCTACACCTTC

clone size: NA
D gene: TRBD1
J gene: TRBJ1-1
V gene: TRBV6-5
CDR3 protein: CASRPTTGGHTEAFF
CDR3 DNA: TGTGCCAGCAGGCCAACAACAGGGGGTCACACTGAAGCTTTCTTT

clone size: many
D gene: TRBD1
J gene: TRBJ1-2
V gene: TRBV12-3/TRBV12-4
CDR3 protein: CASSRPTGFGYTF
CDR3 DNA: TGTGCCAGCAGTCGCCCGACAGGGTTTGGCTACACCTTC

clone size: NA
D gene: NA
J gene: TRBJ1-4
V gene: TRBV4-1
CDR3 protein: CASSQAQGGNEKLFF
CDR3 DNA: TGCGCCAGCAGCCAAGCCCAGGGAGGGAATGAAAAACTGTTTTTT

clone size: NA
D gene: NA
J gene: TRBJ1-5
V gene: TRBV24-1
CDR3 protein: CATSESGPLNQPQHF
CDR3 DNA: TGTGCCACCAGTGAATCAGGGCCCCTAAATCAGCCCCAGCATTTT

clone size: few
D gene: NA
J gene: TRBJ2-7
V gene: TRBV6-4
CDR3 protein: CASSDSRVPGFLSHYTFYEQYF
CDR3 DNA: TGTGCCAGCAGTGACTCGAGGGTCCCGGGGTTCCTATCCCACTACACCTTCTACGAGCAGTACTTC

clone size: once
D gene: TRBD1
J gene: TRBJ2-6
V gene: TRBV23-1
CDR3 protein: CASSHAGTGSGANVLTF
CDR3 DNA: TGCGCCAGCAGTCATGCCGGGACAGGGTCAGGGGCCAACGTCCTGACTTTC

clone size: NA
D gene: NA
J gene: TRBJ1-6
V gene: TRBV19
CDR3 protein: CASSTGRGKNSPLHF
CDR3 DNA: TGTGCCAGTAGTACGGGGCGGGGAAAAAATTCACCCCTCCACTTT

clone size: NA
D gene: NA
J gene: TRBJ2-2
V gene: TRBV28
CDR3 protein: CASSFRGNTGELFF
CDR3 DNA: TGTGCCAGCAGTTTTCGCGGAAACACCGGGGAGCTGTTTTTT

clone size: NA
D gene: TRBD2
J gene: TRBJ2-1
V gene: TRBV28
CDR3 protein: CASGAGAYNEQFF
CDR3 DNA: TGTGCCAGCGGAGCGGGAGCATACAATGAGCAGTTCTTC

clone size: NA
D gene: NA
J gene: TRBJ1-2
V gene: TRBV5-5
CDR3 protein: CASSFDDRNYGYTF
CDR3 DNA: TGTGCCAGCAGCTTCGATGACAGGAACTATGGCTACACCTTC

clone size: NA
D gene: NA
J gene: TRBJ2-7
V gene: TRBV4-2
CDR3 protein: CASSQGQTGSYEQYF
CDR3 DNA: TGTGCCAGCAGCCAAGGTCAGACTGGATCCTACGAGCAGTACTTC

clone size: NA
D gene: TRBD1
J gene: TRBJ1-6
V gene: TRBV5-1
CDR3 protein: CASSPDRQGDNSPLHF
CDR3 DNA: TGCGCCAGCAGCCCGGATAGACAGGGTGATAATTCACCCCTCCACTTT

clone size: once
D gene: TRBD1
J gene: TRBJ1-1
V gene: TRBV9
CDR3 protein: CASSGYRGRTEAFF
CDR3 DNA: TGTGCCAGCAGCGGATACAGGGGTCGTACTGAAGCTTTCTTT

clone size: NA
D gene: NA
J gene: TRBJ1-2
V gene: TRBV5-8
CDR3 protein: CASSLVPDPRIYGYTF
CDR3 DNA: TGTGCCAGCAGCTTGGTGCCAGACCCTAGAATCTATGGCTACACCTTC

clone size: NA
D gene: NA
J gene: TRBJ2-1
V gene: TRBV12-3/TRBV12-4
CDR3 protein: CASSLPRNEQFF
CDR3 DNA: TGTGCCAGCAGTTTACCTCGGAATGAGCAGTTCTTC

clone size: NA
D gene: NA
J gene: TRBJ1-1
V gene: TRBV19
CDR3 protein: CASSIPGLNTEAFF
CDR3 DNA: TGTGCCAGTAGTATCCCGGGGTTGAACACTGAAGCTTTCTTT

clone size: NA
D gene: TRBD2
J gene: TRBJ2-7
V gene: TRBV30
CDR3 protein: CAAERVAGGPGEQYF
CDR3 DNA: TGTGCGGCGGAAAGGGTAGCGGGAGGGCCGGGCGAGCAGTACTTC

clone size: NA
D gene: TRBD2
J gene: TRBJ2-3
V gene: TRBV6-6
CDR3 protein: CASSVTSGGEDTQYF
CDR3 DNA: TGTGCCAGCAGTGTGACTAGCGGGGGGGAAGATACGCAGTATTTT

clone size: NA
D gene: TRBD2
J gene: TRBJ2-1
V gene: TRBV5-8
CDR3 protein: CASSLGLALDEQFF
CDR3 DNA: TGTGCCAGCAGCTTGGGACTAGCCTTGGATGAGCAGTTCTTC

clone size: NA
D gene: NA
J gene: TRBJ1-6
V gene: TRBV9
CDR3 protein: CASSVEGGPPLHF
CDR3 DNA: TGTGCCAGCAGCGTGGAGGGAGGGCCACCCCTCCACTTT

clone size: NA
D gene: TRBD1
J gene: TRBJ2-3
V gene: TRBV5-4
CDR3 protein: CASSLSGGGADTQYF
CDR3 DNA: TGTGCCAGCAGCTTGTCAGGGGGTGGTGCAGATACGCAGTATTTT

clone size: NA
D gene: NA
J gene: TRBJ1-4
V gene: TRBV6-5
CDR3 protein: CASSYRWGEGEKLFF
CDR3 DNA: TGTGCCAGCAGTTACCGGTGGGGGGAGGGTGAAAAACTGTTTTTT

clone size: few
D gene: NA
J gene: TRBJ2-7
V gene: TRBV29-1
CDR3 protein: CSVVNRQGNDEQYF
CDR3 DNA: TGCAGCGTTGTCAATCGTCAGGGGAATGACGAGCAGTACTTC

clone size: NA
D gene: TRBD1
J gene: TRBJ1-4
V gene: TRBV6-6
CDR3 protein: CASSKSTGSNNEKLFF
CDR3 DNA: TGTGCCAGCAGCAAATCGACAGGGAGCAATAATGAAAAACTGTTTTTT

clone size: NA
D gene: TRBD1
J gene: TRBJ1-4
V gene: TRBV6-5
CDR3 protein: CASGAEGAGNEKLFF
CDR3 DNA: TGTGCCAGCGGAGCGGAGGGGGCGGGTAATGAAAAACTGTTTTTT

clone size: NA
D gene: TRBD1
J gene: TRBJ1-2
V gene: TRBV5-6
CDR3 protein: CASSFLSSGQGGGYTF
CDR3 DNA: TGTGCCAGCAGCTTTTTATCGTCCGGACAGGGCGGCGGCTACACCTTC

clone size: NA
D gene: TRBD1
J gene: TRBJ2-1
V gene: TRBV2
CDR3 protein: CATDDRGLVNEQFF
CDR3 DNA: TGTGCCACTGACGACAGGGGGCTCGTCAATGAGCAGTTCTTC

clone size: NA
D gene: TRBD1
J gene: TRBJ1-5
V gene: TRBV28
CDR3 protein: CASRFQGAGVNQPQHF
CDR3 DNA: TGTGCCAGCAGGTTCCAGGGGGCCGGGGTAAATCAGCCCCAGCATTTT

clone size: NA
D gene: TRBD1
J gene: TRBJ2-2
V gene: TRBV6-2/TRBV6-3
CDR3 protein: CASSYSTGAVGELFF
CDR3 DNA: TGTGCCAGCAGTTACTCGACAGGGGCGGTCGGGGAGCTGTTTTTT

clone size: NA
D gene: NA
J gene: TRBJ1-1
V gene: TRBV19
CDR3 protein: CASSRGAEAFF
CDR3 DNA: TGTGCCAGTAGCCGGGGGGCTGAAGCTTTCTTT

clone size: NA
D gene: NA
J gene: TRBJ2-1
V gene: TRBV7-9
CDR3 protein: CASSLGARPFF
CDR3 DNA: TGTGCCAGCAGCTTAGGGGCCCGTCCGTTCTTC

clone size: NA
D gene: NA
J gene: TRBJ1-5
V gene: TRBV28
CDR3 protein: CASHLTQGSNQPQHF
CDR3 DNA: TGTGCCAGCCATCTGACCCAGGGTAGCAATCAGCCCCAGCATTTT

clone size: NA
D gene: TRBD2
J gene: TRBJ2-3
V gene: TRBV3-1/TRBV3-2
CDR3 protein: CASSPGLATDTQYF
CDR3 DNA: TGTGCCAGCAGCCCCGGACTAGCCACAGATACGCAGTATTTT

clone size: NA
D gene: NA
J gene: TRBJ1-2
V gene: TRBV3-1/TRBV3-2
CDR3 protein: CASSQTIQGFYGYTF
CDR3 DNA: TGTGCCAGCAGCCAGACGATACAGGGATTCTATGGCTACACCTTC

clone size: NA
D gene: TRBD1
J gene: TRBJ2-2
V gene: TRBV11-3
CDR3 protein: CASSYTGAYTGELFF
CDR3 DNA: TGTGCCAGCAGCTACACAGGGGCTTACACCGGGGAGCTGTTTTTT

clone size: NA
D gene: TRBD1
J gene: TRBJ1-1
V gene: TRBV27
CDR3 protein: CASSPRTGRGTEAFF
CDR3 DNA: TGTGCCAGCAGTCCCAGGACAGGGAGAGGGACTGAAGCTTTCTTT

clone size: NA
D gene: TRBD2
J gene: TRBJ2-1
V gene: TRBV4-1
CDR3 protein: CASSHGLAQSSYNEQFF
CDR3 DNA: TGCGCCAGCAGCCACGGACTAGCGCAAAGCTCCTACAATGAGCAGTTCTTC

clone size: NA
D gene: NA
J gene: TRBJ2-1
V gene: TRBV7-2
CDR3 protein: CASSVDGSNEQFF
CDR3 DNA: TGTGCCAGCAGCGTAGATGGGAGCAATGAGCAGTTCTTC

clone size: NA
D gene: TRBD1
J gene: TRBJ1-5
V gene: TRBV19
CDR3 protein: CASSPRDRGRGNQPQHF
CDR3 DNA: TGTGCCAGTAGTCCTCGGGACAGGGGCAGGGGCAATCAGCCCCAGCATTTT

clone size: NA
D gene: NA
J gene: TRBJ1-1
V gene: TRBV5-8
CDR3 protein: CASSPGQSDNTEAFF
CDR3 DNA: TGTGCCAGCAGCCCTGGACAGTCCGATAACACTGAAGCTTTCTTT

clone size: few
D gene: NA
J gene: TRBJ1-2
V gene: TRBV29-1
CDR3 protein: CSVGVSGATYGYTF
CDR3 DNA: TGCAGCGTTGGCGTATCAGGGGCTACCTATGGCTACACCTTC

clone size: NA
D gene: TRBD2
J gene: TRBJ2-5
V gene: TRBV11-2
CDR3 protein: CASNFWRGGAETQYF
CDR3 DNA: TGTGCCAGCAACTTCTGGCGGGGGGGAGCGGAGACCCAGTACTTC

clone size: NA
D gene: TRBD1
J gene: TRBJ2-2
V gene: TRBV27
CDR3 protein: CASSRGTAVGGELFF
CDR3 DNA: TGTGCCAGCAGTAGGGGGACAGCTGTTGGCGGGGAGCTGTTTTTT

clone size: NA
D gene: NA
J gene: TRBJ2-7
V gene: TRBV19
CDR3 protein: CASSPPGPYEQYF
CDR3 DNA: TGTGCCAGTAGTCCCCCAGGGCCCTACGAGCAGTACTTC

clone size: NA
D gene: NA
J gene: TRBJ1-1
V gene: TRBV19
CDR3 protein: CASSTTRSTEAFF
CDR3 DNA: TGTGCCAGTAGTACCACAAGATCCACTGAAGCTTTCTTT